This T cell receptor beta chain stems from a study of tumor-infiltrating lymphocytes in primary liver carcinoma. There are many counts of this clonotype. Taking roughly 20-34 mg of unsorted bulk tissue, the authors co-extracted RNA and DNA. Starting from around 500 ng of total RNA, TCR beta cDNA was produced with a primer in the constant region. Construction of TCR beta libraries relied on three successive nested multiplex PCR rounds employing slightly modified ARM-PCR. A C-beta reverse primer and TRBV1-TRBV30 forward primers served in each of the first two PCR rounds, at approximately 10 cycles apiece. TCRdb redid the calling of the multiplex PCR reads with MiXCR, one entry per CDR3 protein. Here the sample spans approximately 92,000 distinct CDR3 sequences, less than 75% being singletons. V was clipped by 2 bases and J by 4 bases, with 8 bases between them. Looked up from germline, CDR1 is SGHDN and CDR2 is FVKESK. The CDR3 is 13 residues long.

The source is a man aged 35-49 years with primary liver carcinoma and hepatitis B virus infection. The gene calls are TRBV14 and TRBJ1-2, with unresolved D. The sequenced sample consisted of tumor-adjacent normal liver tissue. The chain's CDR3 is CASSQYGFYGYTF. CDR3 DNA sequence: TGTGCCAGCAGCCAATACGGGTTCTATGGCTACACCTTC.